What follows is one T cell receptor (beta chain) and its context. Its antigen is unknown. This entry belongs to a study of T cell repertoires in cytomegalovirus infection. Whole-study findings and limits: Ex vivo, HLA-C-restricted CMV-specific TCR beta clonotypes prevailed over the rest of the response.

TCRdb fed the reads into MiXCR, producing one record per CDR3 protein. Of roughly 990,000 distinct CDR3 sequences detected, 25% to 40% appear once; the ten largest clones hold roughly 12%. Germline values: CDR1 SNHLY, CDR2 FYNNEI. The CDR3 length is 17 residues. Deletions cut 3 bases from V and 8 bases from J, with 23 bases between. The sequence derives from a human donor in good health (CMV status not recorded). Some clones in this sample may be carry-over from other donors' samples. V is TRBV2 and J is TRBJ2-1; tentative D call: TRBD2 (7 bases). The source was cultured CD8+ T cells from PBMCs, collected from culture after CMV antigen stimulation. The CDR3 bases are TGTGCCAGCAGTGATCGTGGGGGGGGCTCGAGGTGGTATGAGCAGTTCTTC. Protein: CASSDRGGGSRWYEQFF.